A single sample is the source of the 23 T cell receptor beta chains below, sequenced in a study of monozygotic twins with inflammatory bowel disease. TCRdb derives one entry per CDR3 protein from the 5' RACE reads, leaving out DNA. This table lists approximately 330,000 distinct CDR3 sequences. Sequenced material: blood. The receptors originated from a human donor with ulcerative colitis or Crohn's disease, or a healthy co-twin of an affected twin (not recorded which).

The V and J genes are TRBV15 and TRBJ1-5; TCRdb lists TRBD1, though no DNA is available to test this call. CDR1 LNHNV and CDR2 YYDKDF come from the germline V gene (reference sequence). The CDR3 loop spans 15 amino acids. The chain's CDR3 is CATSSAGQGNQPQHF.

V and J are TRBV20-1 and TRBJ2-3; TCRdb proposes TRBD2, but this gene call is untestable without DNA. CDR1 and CDR2 (germline): DFQATT, SNEGSKA (reference sequence). The CDR3 runs to 13 residues. The CDR3 sequence: CSAKLEQRDTQYF.

The chain is built from TRBV5-1 and TRBJ1-2; TCRdb outputs TRBD1, but without DNA this stays unchecked. The CDR3 has 13 residues. CDR1 is SGHRS and CDR2 is YFSETQ in the germline V gene. CDR3 sequence reads: CASTLNRDYGYTF.

The V call is TRBV12-3 or TRBV12-4, the J call TRBJ2-7; TCRdb names TRBD1, which stays unverified in the absence of DNA. The CDR3 is 13 residues long. The CDR3 loop is CASKTTASYEQYF.

The CDR3 here is CASSFPGNTQYF. The chain employs TRBV7-2 and TRBJ2-3; TCRdb gives TRBD1 as the D gene, but with no DNA this cannot be confirmed. This CDR3 region has 12 residues. Germline CDR1 reads SGHTA; CDR2 reads FQGNSA. Filled out from reference TRBV7-2 and TRBJ2-3, the complete variable domain reads GAGVSQSPSNKVTEKGKDVELRCDPISGHTALYWYRQSLGQGLEFLIYFQGNSAPDKSGLPSDRFSAERTGGSVSTLTIQRTQQEDSAVYLCASSFPGNTQYFGPGTRLTVL.

The chain has TRBV7-6 and TRBJ2-3; without DNA, the TCRdb call of TRBD1 cannot be checked. The CDR3 sequence is 17 residues long. Germline V lookup: CDR1 SGHVS, CDR2 FNYEAQ. The CDR3 loop reads CASSSQGAGKSTDTQYF.

The rearrangement joins TRBV7-6 to TRBJ2-5; TCRdb returns TRBD2, unconfirmable since there is no DNA. The germline V gene has CDR1 SGHVS and CDR2 FNYEAQ. CDR3 size: 18 residues. This CDR3 is CASSLPPRTSGRKETQYF.

The chain is built from TRBV12-3 or TRBV12-4 and TRBJ1-1. CDR3 size: 15 residues. CDR3 amino acids: CASSSWTRMNTEAFF.

The chain couples TRBV18 to TRBJ1-5. CDR1 is KGHSH and CDR2 is LQKENI in the germline V gene. There are 17 residues in the CDR3. The CDR3 here is CASSPSFMGSGNQPQHF.

The V gene is TRBV7-2, the J gene TRBJ1-3. This CDR3 region has 16 residues. The germline gives CDR1 SGHTA, CDR2 FQGNSA. The CDR3 is CASSLGAGNTGNTIYF.

The chain joins TRBV6-2 or TRBV6-3 to TRBJ2-1; TCRdb names TRBD1, which stays unverified in the absence of DNA. Per germline, CDR1 MNHEY and CDR2 SVGEGT. CDR3 length: 15 amino acids. The CDR3 loop is CASSSTVPRPYEQFF.

V and J are TRBV6-6 and TRBJ2-2; TCRdb selects TRBD1, and the lack of DNA leaves this call unchecked. CDR3 length: 13 residues. CDR1 MNHNY and CDR2 SVGAGI come from the germline V gene (reference sequence). CDR3 region: CASFRQGAGELFF.

The chain has TRBV9 and TRBJ2-7; without DNA, the TCRdb call of TRBD1 cannot be checked. CDR3 length equals 13 residues. CDR1 and CDR2 from the germline V gene are SGDLS and YYNGEE. The CDR3 is CASSRQGAYEQYF.

The V gene is TRBV12-3 or TRBV12-4, the J gene TRBJ1-5; TCRdb reports TRBD1, a call that lacks DNA to check it against. The CDR3 runs 13 residues. CDR3 sequence reads: CASSFRGYQPQHF.

This rearrangement joins TRBV20-1 to TRBJ2-7; as DNA is missing, the TRBD1 call by TCRdb cannot be tested. This CDR3 comprises 14 residues. Germline-derived CDR1 and CDR2 are DFQATT and SNEGSKA (reference sequence). The CDR3 reads CSARGLGGSVEQYF.

Here the CDR3 reads CASSYDRGEQYF. This sequence joins TRBV5-6 and TRBJ2-7; the D gene TCRdb calls, TRBD1, cannot be checked with no DNA. Germline CDR1 and CDR2: SGHDT and YYEEEE. This CDR3 region has 12 residues.

This rearrangement joins TRBV29-1 to TRBJ1-2. Germline CDR1 and CDR2: SQVTM and ANQGSEA. The CDR3 is 12 residues long. CDR3 in amino acids: CSVDQVNYGYTF.

V and J are TRBV18 and TRBJ2-6; the TRBD2 assignment by TCRdb is unverifiable without DNA. Germline CDR1 is KGHSH and CDR2 is LQKENI. The CDR3 has 16 residues. CDR3 protein: CASSQAGAAGANVLTF.

The chain has TRBV5-1 and TRBJ1-6. The CDR3 loop spans 17 amino acids. Germline V gene lookup returns CDR1 SGHRS and CDR2 YFSETQ. The CDR3 is CASSLAELSSYNSPLHF. Full variable domain (outside the CDR3, taken from reference TRBV5-1 and TRBJ1-6): KAGVTQTPRYLIKTRGQQVTLSCSPISGHRSVSWYQQTPGQGLQFLFEYFSETQRNKGNFPGRFSGRQFSNSRSEMNVSTLELGDSALYLCASSLAELSSYNSPLHFGNGTRLTVT.

This rearrangement joins TRBV4-2 to TRBJ2-2; TCRdb picks TRBD1, but there is no DNA to check that call. This CDR3 has 15 amino acids. Germline assignment: CDR1 LGHNA and CDR2 YNFKEQ. The CDR3 here is CASSQAGGADAELFF.

The chain combines TRBV15 with TRBJ1-5; without DNA, the TCRdb call of TRBD1 cannot be checked. Germline V gives CDR1 LNHNV, CDR2 YYDKDF (reference sequence). This CDR3 is 21 amino acids long. CDR3 loop: CATSRPFKTGGTKLGNQPQHF.

V gene TRBV5-1 combines with J gene TRBJ2-7; TCRdb's D call, TRBD2, is unchecked because there is no DNA. CDR1 is SGHRS, CDR2 YFSETQ, per germline. The CDR3 sequence is 17 residues long. This CDR3 is CASSLGVGLKSSHEQYF.

The chain recombines TRBV7-9 with TRBJ2-7; lacking DNA, the TRBD1 call made by TCRdb goes unchecked. This CDR3 has 13 amino acids. The germline V gene encodes CDR1 SEHNR and CDR2 FQNEAQ (reference sequence). The chain's CDR3 is CASSPDPGYEQYF.